Listed here are 2 T cell receptor beta chains from one sample, sequenced in a study of cytomegalovirus exposure and HLA in healthy donors. The PCR was carried out with 60 Vbeta primers and 13 Jbeta primers. Produced via immunoSEQ multiplex PCR; TCRdb's table is partial and in-frame only. The table has roughly 99,000 clones, 73% seen once. What was sequenced was PBMCs. The receptor source for this set is a man younger than 40 in good health and CMV-seronegative.

This chain uses TRBV5-5 with TRBJ2-5; the match to TRBD2 covers 12 bases. Per germline, CDR1 SGHKS and CDR2 YYEKEE (reference sequence). J gave up 4 bases and V 4 bases, and 8 bases lay outside the gene matches. CDR3 size: 16 residues. The CDR3 sequence: CASSTPLAGGLETQYF. CDR3 nucleotide sequence: TGTGCCAGCAGCACCCCACTAGCGGGAGGATTAGAGACCCAGTACTTC.

V usage is TRBV11-2 and J usage is TRBJ2-5, with D possibly being TRBD1 (5 bases). The CDR3 sequence is 13 residues long. Trimming removed 7 bases from V and 3 bases from J, with 12 bases in between. The germline gives CDR1 SGHAT, CDR2 FQNNGV. The CDR3, as DNA: TGTGCCAGCACACACGACAGAAAAGAGACCCAGTACTTC. Encoded protein: CASTHDRKETQYF.